This T cell receptor beta chain originates from a study of regulatory T cells in long-lasting Graves disease. Turning to the study itself: Patients newly diagnosed with Graves' had been on antithyroid drugs for under 3 months. Notes on the study in general: Patients with persistent disease showed a bias toward TRBV28, TRBJ1-2 and TRBJ2-5.

Sample time point: newly diagnosed GD, antithyroid drugs for less than 3 months. PBMC-derived RNA was used for the TCR library. Both iRepertoire HTBI primers and Arm-PCR of CDR3 regions were used to build the TCR beta libraries. TCRdb re-called the multiplex PCR reads through MiXCR, storing one row per CDR3 protein. The data show more than 300,000 distinct CDR3 sequences, 16% seen once. The germline V and J ends were trimmed by 8 bases and 5 bases, with 7 bases remaining between them. The CDR3 has 11 amino acids. Germline V gene sequence: CDR1 MNHEY, CDR2 SMNVEV (reference sequence). This clonotype occurred many times. The antigen is undetermined. This sample was shared with a second study, whose subject was T cells in Graves' hyperthyroidism and ophthalmopathy. This second study notes: With the HTBI primer set, the TCR CDR3 went through a first round of RT-PCR.

Sequencing was performed on peripheral blood mononuclear cells (PBMCs), taken at new diagnosis, from a patient treated with antithyroid drugs. This clonotype was sampled from a woman between 18 and 29 years old with Graves disease. This chain connects TRBV27 to TRBJ2-1; D ambiguous. CDR3 in amino acids: CASGSHNEQFF. The DNA for the CDR3 is TGTGCCAGCGGCAGCCACAATGAGCAGTTCTTC.